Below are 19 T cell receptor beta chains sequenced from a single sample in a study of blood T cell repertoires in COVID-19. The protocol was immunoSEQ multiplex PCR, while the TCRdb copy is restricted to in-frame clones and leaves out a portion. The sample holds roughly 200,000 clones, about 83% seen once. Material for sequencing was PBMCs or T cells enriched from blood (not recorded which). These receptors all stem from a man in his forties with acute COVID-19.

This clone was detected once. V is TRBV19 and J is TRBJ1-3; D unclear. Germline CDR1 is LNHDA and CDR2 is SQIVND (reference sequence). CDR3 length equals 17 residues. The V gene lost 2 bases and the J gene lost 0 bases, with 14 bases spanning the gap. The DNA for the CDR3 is TGTGCCAGTAGTATAACCCGGCGGATCTACTCTGGAAACACCATATATTTT. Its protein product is CASSITRRIYSGNTIYF.

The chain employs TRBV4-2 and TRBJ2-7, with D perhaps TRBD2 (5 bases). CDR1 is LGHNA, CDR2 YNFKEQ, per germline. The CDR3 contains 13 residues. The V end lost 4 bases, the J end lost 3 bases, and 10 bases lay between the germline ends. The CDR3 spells CASSPKGVYEQYF. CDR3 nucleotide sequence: TGTGCCAGCAGCCCTAAGGGAGTCTACGAGCAGTACTTC.

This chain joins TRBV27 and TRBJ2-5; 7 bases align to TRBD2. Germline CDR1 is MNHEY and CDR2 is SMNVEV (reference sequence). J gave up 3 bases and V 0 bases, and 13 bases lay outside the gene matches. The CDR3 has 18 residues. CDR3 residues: CASSLSWAVGGPKETQYF. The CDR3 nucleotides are TGTGCCAGCAGTTTATCGTGGGCCGTGGGAGGGCCGAAAGAGACCCAGTACTTC.

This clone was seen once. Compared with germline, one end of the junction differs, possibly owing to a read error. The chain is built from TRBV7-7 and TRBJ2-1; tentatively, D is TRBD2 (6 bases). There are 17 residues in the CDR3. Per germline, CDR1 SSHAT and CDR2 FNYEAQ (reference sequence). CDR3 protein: CASSLGYSGRAGNEQFF. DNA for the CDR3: TGTGCTAGCAGCTTAGGCTACAGCGGGCGCGCCGGCAATGAGCAGTTCTTC. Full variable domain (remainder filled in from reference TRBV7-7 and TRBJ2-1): GAGVSQSPRYKVTKRGQDVTLRCDPISSHATLYWYQQALGQGPEFLTYFNYEAQPDKSGLPSDRFSAERPEGSISTLTIQRTEQRDSAMYRCASSLGYSGRAGNEQFFGPGTRLTVL.

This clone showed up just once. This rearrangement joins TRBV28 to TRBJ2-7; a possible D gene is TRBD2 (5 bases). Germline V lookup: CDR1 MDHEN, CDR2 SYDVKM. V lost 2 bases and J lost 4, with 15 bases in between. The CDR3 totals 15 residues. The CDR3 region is CASSLRPNRGYEQYF. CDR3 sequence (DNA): TGTGCCAGCAGTTTACGCCCTAACCGGGGTTACGAGCAGTACTTC.

CDR3 residues: CASGEGQGGSPLHF. CDR3 DNA sequence: TGTGCCAGCGGAGAGGGACAGGGCGGGTCACCCCTCCACTTT. The chain uses TRBV28 and TRBJ1-6, with 9 positions matching TRBD1. The junction had 9 bases not matched to a gene; V was cut back by 8 bases and J by 10 bases. In germline, CDR1 is MDHEN, CDR2 SYDVKM. The CDR3 is 14 residues long.

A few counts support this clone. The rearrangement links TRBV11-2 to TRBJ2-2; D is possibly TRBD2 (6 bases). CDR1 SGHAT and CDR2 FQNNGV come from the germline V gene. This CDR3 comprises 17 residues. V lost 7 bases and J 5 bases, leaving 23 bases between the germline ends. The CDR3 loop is CASTVLGTSLSTGELFF. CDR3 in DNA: TGTGCCAGCACCGTACTGGGTACTAGCCTCAGTACCGGGGAGCTGTTTTTT. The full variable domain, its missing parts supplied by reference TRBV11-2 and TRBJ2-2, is EAGVAQSPRYKIIEKRQSVAFWCNPISGHATLYWYQQILGQGPKLLIQFQNNGVVDDSQLPKDRFSAERLKGVDSTLKIQPAKLEDSAVYLCASTVLGTSLSTGELFFGEGSRLTVL.

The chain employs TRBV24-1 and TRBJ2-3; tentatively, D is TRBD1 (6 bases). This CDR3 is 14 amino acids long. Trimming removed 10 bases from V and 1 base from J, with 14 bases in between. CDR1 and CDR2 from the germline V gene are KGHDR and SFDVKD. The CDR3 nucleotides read TGTGCCACAGAATCAGGGGACCGCACAGATACGCAGTATTTT. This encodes CATESGDRTDTQYF.

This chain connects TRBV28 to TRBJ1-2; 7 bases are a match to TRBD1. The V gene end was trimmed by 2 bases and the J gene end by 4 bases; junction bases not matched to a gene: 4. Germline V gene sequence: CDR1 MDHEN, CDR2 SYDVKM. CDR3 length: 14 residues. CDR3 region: CASSLEGASYGYTF. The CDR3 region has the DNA TGTGCCAGCAGTTTAGAGGGGGCGAGCTATGGCTACACCTTC.

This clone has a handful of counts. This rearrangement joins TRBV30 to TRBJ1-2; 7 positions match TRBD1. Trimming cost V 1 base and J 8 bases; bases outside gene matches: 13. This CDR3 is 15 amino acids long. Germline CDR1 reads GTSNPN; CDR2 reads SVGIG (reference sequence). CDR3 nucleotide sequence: TGTGCCTGGAGTGCCCATTCGACAGGGAGGAAGGGCTACACCTTC. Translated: CAWSAHSTGRKGYTF.

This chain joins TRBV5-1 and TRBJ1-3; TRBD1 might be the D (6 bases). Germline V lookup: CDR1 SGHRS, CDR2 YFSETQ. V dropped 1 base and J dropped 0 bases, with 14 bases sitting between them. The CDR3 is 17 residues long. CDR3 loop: CASSLSAGEVSGNTIYF. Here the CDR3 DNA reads TGCGCCAGCAGCTTGTCGGCAGGGGAAGTCTCTGGAAACACCATATATTTT.

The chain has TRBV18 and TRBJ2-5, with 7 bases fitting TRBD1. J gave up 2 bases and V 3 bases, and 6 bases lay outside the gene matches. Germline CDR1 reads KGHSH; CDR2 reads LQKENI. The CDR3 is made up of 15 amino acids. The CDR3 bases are TGTGCCAGCTCACCGATTACAGGGGTTCAAGAGACCCAGTACTTC. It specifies CASSPITGVQETQYF. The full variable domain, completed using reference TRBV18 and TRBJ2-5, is NAGVMQNPRHLVRRRGQEARLRCSPMKGHSHVYWYRQLPEEGLKFMVYLQKENIIDESGMPKERFSAEFPKEGPSILRIQQVVRGDSAAYFCASSPITGVQETQYFGPGTRLLVL.

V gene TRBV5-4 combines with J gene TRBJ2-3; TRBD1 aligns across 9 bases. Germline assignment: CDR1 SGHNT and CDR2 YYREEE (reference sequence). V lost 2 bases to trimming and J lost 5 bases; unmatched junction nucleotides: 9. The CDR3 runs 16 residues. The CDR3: CASSLRQGVGGDTQYF. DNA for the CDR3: TGTGCCAGCAGCTTAAGACAGGGGGTGGGCGGAGATACGCAGTATTTT.

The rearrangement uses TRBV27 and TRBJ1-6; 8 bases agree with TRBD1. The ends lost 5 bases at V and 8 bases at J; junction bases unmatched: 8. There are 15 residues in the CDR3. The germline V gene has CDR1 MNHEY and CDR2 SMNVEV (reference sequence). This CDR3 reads CASSPRDRTDSPLHF. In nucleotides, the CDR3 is TGTGCCAGCAGTCCCCGGGACAGGACAGATTCACCCCTCCACTTT.

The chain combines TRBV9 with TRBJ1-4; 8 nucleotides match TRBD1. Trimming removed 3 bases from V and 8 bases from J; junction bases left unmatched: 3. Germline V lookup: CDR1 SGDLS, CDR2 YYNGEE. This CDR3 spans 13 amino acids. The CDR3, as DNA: TGTGCCAGCAGCGAGGGGACAGGAGAAAAACTGTTTTTT. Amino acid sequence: CASSEGTGEKLFF.

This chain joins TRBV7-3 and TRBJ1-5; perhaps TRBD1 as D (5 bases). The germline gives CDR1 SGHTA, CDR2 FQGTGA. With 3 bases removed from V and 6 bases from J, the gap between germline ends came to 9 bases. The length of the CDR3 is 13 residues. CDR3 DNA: TGTGCCAGCAGCTTTGGGGGGAGTCAGCCCCAGCATTTT. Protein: CASSFGGSQPQHF.

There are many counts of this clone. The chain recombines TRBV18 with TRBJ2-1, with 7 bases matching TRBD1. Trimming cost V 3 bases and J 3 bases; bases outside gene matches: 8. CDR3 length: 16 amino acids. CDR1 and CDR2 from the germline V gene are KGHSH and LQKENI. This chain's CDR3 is CASSPYEGTVYNEQFF. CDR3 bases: TGTGCCAGCTCACCGTACGAAGGGACAGTCTACAATGAGCAGTTCTTC.

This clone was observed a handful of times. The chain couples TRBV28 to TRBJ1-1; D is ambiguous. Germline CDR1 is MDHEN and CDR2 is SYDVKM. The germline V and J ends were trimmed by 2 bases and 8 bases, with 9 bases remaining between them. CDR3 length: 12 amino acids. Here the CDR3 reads CASSLSLSEAFF. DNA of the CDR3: TGTGCCAGCAGTTTAAGTCTGAGCGAAGCTTTCTTT.

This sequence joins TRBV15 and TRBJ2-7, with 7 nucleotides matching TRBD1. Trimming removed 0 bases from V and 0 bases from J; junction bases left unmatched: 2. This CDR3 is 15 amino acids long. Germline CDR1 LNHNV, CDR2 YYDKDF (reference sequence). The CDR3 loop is CATSREGGGSYEQYF. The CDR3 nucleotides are TGTGCCACCAGCAGAGAAGGGGGCGGCTCCTACGAGCAGTACTTC.